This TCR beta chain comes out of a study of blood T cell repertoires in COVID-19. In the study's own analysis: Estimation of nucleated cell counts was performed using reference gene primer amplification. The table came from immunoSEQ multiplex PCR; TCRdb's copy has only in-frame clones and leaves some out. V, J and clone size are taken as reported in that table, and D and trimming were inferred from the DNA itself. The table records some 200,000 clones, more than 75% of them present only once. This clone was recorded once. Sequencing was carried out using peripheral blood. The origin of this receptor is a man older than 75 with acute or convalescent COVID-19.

The CDR3 nucleotides read TGTGCCAGCTCACCACAACGGACTGTAGGCGACGAGCAGTACTTC. This gives the protein CASSPQRTVGDEQYF. This chain links TRBV18 with TRBJ2-7; maybe TRBD2 (5 bases). CDR1 is KGHSH and CDR2 is LQKENI in the germline V gene. The CDR3 is 15 residues long. V was pared by 1 base and J by 5 bases, with 15 bases between.